These 18 T cell receptor beta chains were all obtained from the same sample, sequenced in a study of cytomegalovirus exposure and HLA in healthy donors. Use of 60 Vbeta and 13 Jbeta primers characterized the PCR. Some clones are missing from TCRdb's copy, which holds only in-frame ones; the method was immunoSEQ multiplex PCR. The sample has around 130,000 clones; around 80% are singletons. Specimen: PBMCs. These receptors came from a man under 40 in good health and CMV-seronegative.

The J gene is TRBJ1-1, the V gene TRBV10-3; D may be TRBD1 (5 bases). The CDR3 sequence is 15 residues long. V lost 0 bases, J lost 1 base, and 9 bases lay in between. Germline V gene sequence: CDR1 ENHRY, CDR2 SYGVKD. Written as DNA, the CDR3 is TGTGCCATCAGTGAGTCAGGGGTTACGAACACTGAAGCTTTCTTT. Protein product: CAISESGVTNTEAFF.

The chain has TRBV5-4 and TRBJ1-1; D not certain. Germline values: CDR1 SGHNT, CDR2 YYREEE (reference sequence). The CDR3 spans 13 residues. Deletions cut 0 bases from V and 4 bases from J, with 7 bases between. The CDR3 sequence: CASSLGGSTEAFF. CDR3 DNA sequence: TGTGCCAGCAGCTTGGGAGGGAGCACTGAAGCTTTCTTT.

The chain has TRBV5-4 and TRBJ1-2; unclear D gene. CDR1 and CDR2 from the germline V gene are SGHNT and YYREEE (reference sequence). The CDR3 is 14 residues long. The V and J ends lost 0 bases and 2 bases respectively, with 8 bases between them. The chain's CDR3 is CASSLARGNYGYTF. The DNA of the CDR3 is TGTGCCAGCAGCTTGGCCCGGGGAAACTATGGCTACACCTTC.

The chain couples TRBV7-2 to TRBJ2-7; perhaps TRBD2 as D (6 bases). The CDR3 length is 17 residues. V lost 5 bases to trimming and J lost 4 bases, with 24 bases between them. The germline V gene encodes CDR1 SGHTA and CDR2 FQGNSA. For the CDR3, the DNA is TGTGCCAGCAGCCAAGGCCGCGGGGCCACTGGAAGGTACGAGCAGTACTTC. As protein: CASSQGRGATGRYEQYF.

The rearrangement uses TRBV5-6 and TRBJ1-2, with 7 positions matching TRBD1. The V and J ends lost 7 bases and 6 bases, in that order; junction bases with no gene match: 9. CDR3 length: 13 residues. CDR1 and CDR2 (germline): SGHDT, YYEEEE. CDR3 residues: CASASQGGNGYTF. CDR3 DNA: TGTGCCAGCGCCAGCCAGGGGGGCAATGGCTACACCTTC.

This clone has a single count. The chain joins TRBV19 to TRBJ1-5, with D possibly TRBD1 on 5 matching bases. CDR3 length: 14 residues. The V end was cut by 7 bases, the J end by 4 bases, with 14 bases between. Germline CDR1 LNHDA, CDR2 SQIVND (reference sequence). DNA for the CDR3: TGTGCCAGTACCCCTTCGGGGGGAAATCAGCCCCAGCATTTT. Translating it yields CASTPSGGNQPQHF.

This chain joins TRBV7-3 and TRBJ1-1; no definite D call. Trimming took off 3 bases at V and 1 base at J, with 6 bases between the two ends. CDR3 length: 13 amino acids. CDR1 and CDR2 (germline): SGHTA, FQGTGA. This chain's CDR3 is CASSFQKNTEAFF. The CDR3 DNA reads as TGTGCCAGCAGCTTTCAGAAGAACACTGAAGCTTTCTTT. Using reference TRBV7-3 and TRBJ1-1 for the parts outside the CDR3, the full variable domain is GAGVSQTPSNKVTEKGKYVELRCDPISGHTALYWYRQSLGQGPEFLIYFQGTGAADDSGLPNDRFFAVRPEGSVSTLKIQRTERGDSAVYLCASSFQKNTEAFFGQGTRLTVV.

The sample holds one count of this clone. This chain links TRBV5-1 with TRBJ2-3, with TRBD2 identical over 9 bases. Germline trimming cut 3 bases from V and 6 bases from J; bases unmatched to any gene: 11. The CDR3 runs 16 residues. The germline gives CDR1 SGHRS, CDR2 YFSETQ. CDR3 residues: CASSSISGGSGDTQYF. The CDR3 DNA follows: TGCGCCAGCAGCTCTATTAGCGGGGGAAGTGGGGATACGCAGTATTTT.

V gene TRBV7-6 combines with J gene TRBJ2-1; 8 positions agree with TRBD1. The V segment lost 5 bases and the J segment 2 bases; nucleotides outside the gene matches: 8. The CDR3 has 16 amino acids. Germline CDR1 is SGHVS and CDR2 is FNYEAQ. The CDR3 DNA reads TGTGCCAGCAGCGTTAGAGGACAGGGACCCTACAATGAGCAGTTCTTC. This sequence encodes CASSVRGQGPYNEQFF.

In DNA form, the CDR3 reads TGTGCCAGCAGCTTGGCCGGGCCCAGCGGTAGGGTGCAGTACTTC. This gives the protein CASSLAGPSGRVQYF. This chain uses TRBV5-4 with TRBJ2-7, with D perhaps TRBD2 (5 bases). The V end lost 0 bases, the J end lost 9 bases, and 19 bases lay between the germline ends. Germline lookup yields CDR1 SGHNT and CDR2 YYREEE (reference sequence). The CDR3 has 15 amino acids.

In its sample, this clone was seen a few times. This sample also contains other DNA sequences that code for the same CDR3. This chain links TRBV4-3 with TRBJ1-1; D is uncertain. Germline CDR1 LGHNA, CDR2 YSLEER. Trimming took 1 base from V and 3 from J, leaving 9 bases between them. This CDR3 region has 14 residues. Here the CDR3 reads CASSQGAGYTEAFF. In nucleotides, the CDR3 is TGCGCCAGCAGCCAAGGGGCAGGCTACACTGAAGCTTTCTTT.

The chain has TRBV19 and TRBJ2-1; D possibly corresponds to TRBD1 (5 bases). Germline V CDR1 and CDR2: LNHDA, SQIVND (reference sequence). This CDR3 spans 17 amino acids. V lost 0 bases, J lost 0 bases, and 12 bases lay in between. This CDR3 reads CASSIERGGFSYNEQFF. In DNA form, the CDR3 reads TGTGCCAGTAGTATAGAAAGGGGTGGGTTCTCCTACAATGAGCAGTTCTTC.

There are a few counts of this clone. The chain combines TRBV28 with TRBJ1-5; 11 bases are a match to TRBD1. This CDR3 is 15 amino acids long. V gave up 6 bases and J gave up 1 base; unmatched junction bases: 2. From germline, CDR1 is MDHEN and CDR2 SYDVKM. This chain's CDR3 is CASRGTGGSNQPQHF. CDR3 nucleotide sequence: TGTGCCAGCAGGGGGACAGGGGGAAGCAATCAGCCCCAGCATTTT.

This chain connects TRBV2 to TRBJ1-2; D remains unclear. Germline CDR1 reads SNHLY; CDR2 reads FYNNEI. V dropped 3 bases and J dropped 6 bases, with 8 bases sitting between them. The CDR3 contains 12 residues. The CDR3 coding sequence is TGTGCCAGCAGTGATAGTCCCCATGGCTACACCTTC. Its translation: CASSDSPHGYTF.

V gene TRBV27 combines with J gene TRBJ2-7; 7 positions match TRBD1. This CDR3 comprises 14 residues. Losses at the gene ends were 5 bases for V and 2 bases for J; bases not matched to a gene: 6. Germline CDR1 is MNHEY and CDR2 is SMNVEV (reference sequence). CDR3 residues: CASSPGTEAYEQYF. CDR3 DNA: TGTGCCAGCAGTCCCGGGACAGAGGCCTACGAGCAGTACTTC.

This chain links TRBV18 with TRBJ1-4; possible D gene TRBD1, 6 bases. With 3 bases removed from V and 4 bases from J, the gap between germline ends came to 9 bases. The CDR3 totals 14 residues. Germline-derived CDR1 and CDR2 are KGHSH and LQKENI. CDR3 nucleotide sequence: TGTGCCAGCTCACCCGGGACAAGTAATGAAAAACTGTTTTTT. It encodes CASSPGTSNEKLFF. The variable domain in full, with the rest retrieved from reference TRBV18 and TRBJ1-4, is NAGVMQNPRHLVRRRGQEARLRCSPMKGHSHVYWYRQLPEEGLKFMVYLQKENIIDESGMPKERFSAEFPKEGPSILRIQQVVRGDSAAYFCASSPGTSNEKLFFGSGTQLSVL.

With regard to this clone: One end of the junction fails to match germline, which may point to a read error. The chain employs TRBV7-7 and TRBJ2-5; maybe TRBD1 (6 bases). The CDR3 is 14 amino acids. The germline CDR1 and CDR2 sequences are SSHAT and FNYEAQ (reference sequence). DNA for the CDR3: TGTGCTAGCAGCTTAGTGGGGGCTGGGGAGACCCAGTACTTC. It translates to CASSLVGAGETQYF.

This sequence joins TRBV7-6 and TRBJ1-2, with 12 bases matching TRBD1. The germline V gene encodes CDR1 SGHVS and CDR2 FNYEAQ. The V segment lost 5 bases and the J segment 6 bases; nucleotides outside the gene matches: 13. The CDR3 is made up of 17 amino acids. CDR3 DNA: TGTGCCAGCAGCACGGGGACAGGGGGCGCGAGTAGGGATGGCTACACCTTC. Translation: CASSTGTGGASRDGYTF.